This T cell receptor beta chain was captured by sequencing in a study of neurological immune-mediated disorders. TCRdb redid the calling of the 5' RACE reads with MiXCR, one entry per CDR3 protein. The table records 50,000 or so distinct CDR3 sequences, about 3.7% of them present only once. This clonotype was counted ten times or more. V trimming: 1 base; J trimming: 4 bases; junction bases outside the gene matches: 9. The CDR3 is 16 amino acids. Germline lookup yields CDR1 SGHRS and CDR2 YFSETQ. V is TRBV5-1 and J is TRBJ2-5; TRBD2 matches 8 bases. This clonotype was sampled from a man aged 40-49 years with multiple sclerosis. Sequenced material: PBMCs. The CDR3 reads CASSLLGGLEGETQYF. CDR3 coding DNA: TGCGCCAGCAGCTTGTTGGGGGGACTAGAAGGAGAGACCCAGTACTTC.